The sequence of this T cell receptor (beta chain) was determined in a study of CD8 T cells in ankylosing spondylitis. The TCR beta libraries were generated through quantitative 5'-RACE incorporating molecular barcodes. TCRdb re-called the 5' RACE reads with MiXCR, one entry per CDR3 protein. Among under 250,000 distinct CDR3 sequences listed, about 10% were seen once. This clonotype was found many times. CDR1 SGHRS and CDR2 YFSETQ come from the germline V gene. The CDR3 has 16 residues. Trimming took 2 bases from V and 5 from J; bases not matched to a gene: 9. The V and J genes are TRBV5-1 and TRBJ1-1; 10 bases are a match to TRBD1. Material for sequencing was blood, either unsorted or a sorted T cell fraction (not recorded which). The TCR sequence derives from a male donor with ankylosing spondylitis or in good health (not recorded which). Here the CDR3 DNA reads TGCGCCAGCAGCTTCCGGACAGGGGGAGTAGGAACTGAAGCTTTCTTT. Encoded protein: CASSFRTGGVGTEAFF.